Sequencing of this T cell receptor (beta chain) was carried out in a study of cytomegalovirus exposure and HLA in healthy donors. Study-level points and caveats: Among the CMV-associated chains, a few were confirmed in vitro as specific for CMV antigens. One later analysis, an examination of the roughly 110 validation repertoires, found that first-cohort TCR clusters tended to co-occur in them.

With 2 bases clipped from V and 5 bases from J, the junction kept 12 bases outside the gene matches. The CDR3 totals 18 residues. Germline assignment: CDR1 SNHLY and CDR2 FYNNEI. TCRdb's copy holds only in-frame clones and misses some; the assay was immunoSEQ multiplex PCR. The sample has some 130,000 clones, 86% seen once. On this clone itself: The antigen remains undetermined.

Sequenced: PBMCs. The receptor's source is a man aged 18 to 29 in good health and CMV-seronegative. The V call is TRBV2, the J call TRBJ1-6, with 7 positions matching TRBD1. CDR3 protein: CASSEKGSGGQHNSPLHF. The CDR3, as DNA: TGTGCCAGCAGTGAAAAAGGGAGTGGGGGACAGCATAATTCACCCCTCCACTTT.